The following is a T cell receptor beta chain sequence with its context. This clone has just a few counts. The clone's antigen remains unknown. No much larger clone exists at a distance of one base, and base qualities are not known. Within the sample, other DNA sequences also encode this same CDR3. The protocol used for the library was the immunoSEQ multiplex PCR assay. Per the authors' processing: A statistical classification framework was built for diagnosing cytomegalovirus status from the catalog of TCR beta chain sequences. TCRdb carries this immuneACCESS record with in-frame sequences only. Its versions omit some clonotypes, under half of them owing to an unresolved V gene in the studies checked, with the rest unexplained. V and J calls and clone size come straight from that table; D and trimming were deduced from the DNA. The table for this sample lists hundreds of thousands of clones; over 80% of them were counted only once. The biggest ten clones account for roughly 6% of the sample.

The donors belonged to the validation cohort of over a hundred subjects, which was separate from the approximately 660-subject first cohort. This entry belongs to a study of cytomegalovirus exposure and HLA in healthy donors (dated by TCRdb to the late 2010s). Background on the whole study: A later analysis indicated that the roughly 130 validation repertoires were generated on the platform also employed for the 600 to 750 repertoires of the first cohort. The study aimed to test whether cataloging public T cell receptors could reveal signatures of past pathogen exposure. Along with the roughly 610-subject first cohort, a separate validation cohort of over a hundred different subjects was used. High-throughput TCR immunosequencing, statistical association of individual TCRs with disease status, and machine learning were combined to predict cytomegalovirus infection status. On the study overall, not on this receptor specifically: The study listed 164 TCR beta chains as associated with cytomegalovirus. Across donors, most TCR sequences were observed very rarely, whereas some public TCRs were present in many individuals. In a later analysis, TCRs clustered in the first cohort were found to also tend to co-occur in the roughly 120 validation repertoires, with 85% to 95% of cluster scores above 0. According to the authors, the approach could potentially be generalized to other disease states and immunological phenotypes. Three of the identified cytomegalovirus-associated TCR beta chains were confirmed in vitro to be specific for cytomegalovirus antigens. Cytomegalovirus status was reported to be diagnosed by the classifier with high specificity and sensitivity in both the original and validation cohorts. A later analysis lacked HLA typing for the validation cohort, so it scored co-occurrence in that cohort across all 120 or so repertoires.

Sequences were obtained from PBMCs. This clonotype was obtained from a woman aged 18 to 35 in good health and CMV-seronegative.

The CDR3 reads CSVDRGGNEKLFF. The nucleotides are TGCAGCGTTGATCGGGGGGGGAACGAAAAACTGTTTTTT. The chain was built from TRBV29-1 and TRBJ1-4; TRBD1 is possibly the D segment (5 matching bases). From cysteine to phenylalanine, the CDR3 is 13 amino acids long. The kept DNA is CDR3 alone, 39 bases in frame from the first base. V loses 3 bases, J loses 8 bases, and the germline ends lie 13 bases apart. CDR1 and CDR2, looked up from the germline V gene, are SQVTM and ANQGSEA.